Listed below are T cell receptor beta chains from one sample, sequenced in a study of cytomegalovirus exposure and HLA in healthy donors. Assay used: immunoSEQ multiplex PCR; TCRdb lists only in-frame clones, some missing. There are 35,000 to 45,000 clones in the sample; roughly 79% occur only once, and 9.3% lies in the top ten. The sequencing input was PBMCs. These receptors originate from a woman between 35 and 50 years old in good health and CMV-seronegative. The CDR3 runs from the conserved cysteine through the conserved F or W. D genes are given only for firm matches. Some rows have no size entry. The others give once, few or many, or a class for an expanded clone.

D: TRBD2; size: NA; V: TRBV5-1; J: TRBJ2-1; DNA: TGCGCCAGCAGCTTGCTTCCAGCGGGAAACAATGAGCAGTTCTTC; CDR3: CASSLLPAGNNEQFF
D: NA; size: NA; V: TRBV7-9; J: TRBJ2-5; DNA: TGTGCCAGCAGTCATTCTTGGGAGGAGACCCAGTACTTC; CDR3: CASSHSWEETQYF
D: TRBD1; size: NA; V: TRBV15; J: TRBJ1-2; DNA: TGTGCCACCAGCGGGGCTTTGGAAGACAGGGCTGGCTACACCTTC; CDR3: CATSGALEDRAGYTF
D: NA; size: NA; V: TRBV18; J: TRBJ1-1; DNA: TGTGCCACTCGAGGGGGGGAGAACACTGAAGCTTTCTTT; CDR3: CATRGGENTEAFF
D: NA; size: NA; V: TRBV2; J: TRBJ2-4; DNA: TGTGCCAGCAGTTTCTCCCAGGAGGGGAACATTCAGTACTTC; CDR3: CASSFSQEGNIQYF
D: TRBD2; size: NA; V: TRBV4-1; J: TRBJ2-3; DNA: TGCGCCAGCAGCCAAGCCTCCGGGAGGGGCCGCGGCACAGATACGCAGTATTTT; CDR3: CASSQASGRGRGTDTQYF
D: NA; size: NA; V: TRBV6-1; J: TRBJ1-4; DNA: TGTGCCAGCAGTGCACAGGGCCGGGATGAAAAACTGTTTTTT; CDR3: CASSAQGRDEKLFF
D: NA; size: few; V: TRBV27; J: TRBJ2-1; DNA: TGTGCCAGCAGTTTATCGGCCGGGACTAATGAGCAGTTCTTC; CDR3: CASSLSAGTNEQFF
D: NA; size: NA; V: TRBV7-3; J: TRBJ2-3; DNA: TGTGCCAGCAGCTTAATGGGGCCCACAGATACGCAGTATTTT; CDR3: CASSLMGPTDTQYF
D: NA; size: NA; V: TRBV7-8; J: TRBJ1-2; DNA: TGTGCCAGCAGCTTGCGGCGCGGGGCGGGAGGCTACACCTTC; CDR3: CASSLRRGAGGYTF
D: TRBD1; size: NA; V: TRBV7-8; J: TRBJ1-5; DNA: TGTGCCAGCAGCTCAGGGACAGGGGAGGGTAATCAGCCCCAGCATTTT; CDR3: CASSSGTGEGNQPQHF
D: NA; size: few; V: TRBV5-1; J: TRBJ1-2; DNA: TGCGCCAGCAGCTTGGCCTCAGGGGACTATGGCTACACCTTC; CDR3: CASSLASGDYGYTF
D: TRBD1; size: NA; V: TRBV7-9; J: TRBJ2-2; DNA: TGTGCCAGCAGCTACCGGGACAGGTCTTCCGGGGAGCTGTTTTTT; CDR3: CASSYRDRSSGELFF
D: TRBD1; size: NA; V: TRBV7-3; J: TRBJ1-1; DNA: TGTGCCAGCAGCTCCCAACGGATGGGACAGGGGGGCTCCACTGAAGCTTTCTTT; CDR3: CASSSQRMGQGGSTEAFF
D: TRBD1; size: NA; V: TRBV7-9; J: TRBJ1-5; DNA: TGTGCCAGCAGCTTCGGGACAGTCAATCAGCCCCAGCATTTT; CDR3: CASSFGTVNQPQHF
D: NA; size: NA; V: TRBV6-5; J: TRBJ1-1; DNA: TGTGCCAGCAGCCTAATACAGGGACGTCGGACTGAAGCTTTCTTT; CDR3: CASSLIQGRRTEAFF
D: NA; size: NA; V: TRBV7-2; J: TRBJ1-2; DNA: TGTGCCAGCAGCTCAAGGCGTTACCCTAGCGGCTACACCTTC; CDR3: CASSSRRYPSGYTF
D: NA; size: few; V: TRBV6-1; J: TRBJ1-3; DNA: TGTGCCAGCAGTGAGGGGGGTTCCGGAAACACCATATATTTT; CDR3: CASSEGGSGNTIYF
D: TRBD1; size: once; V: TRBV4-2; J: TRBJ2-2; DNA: TGTGCCAGCAGCCAAAAAAACAGGGGAGTGCAGGGAACCGGGGAGCTGTTTTTT; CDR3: CASSQKNRGVQGTGELFF
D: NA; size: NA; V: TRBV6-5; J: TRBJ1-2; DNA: TGTGCCAGTCTCCCTGGCAGAAAGTATGGCTACACCTTC; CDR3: CASLPGRKYGYTF
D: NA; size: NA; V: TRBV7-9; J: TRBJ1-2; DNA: TGTGCCAGCAGCTTTATAGGCGGGAGCTATGGCTACACCTTC; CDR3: CASSFIGGSYGYTF
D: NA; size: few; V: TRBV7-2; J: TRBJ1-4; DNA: TGTGCCAGCAGCTTAGCAGGAACAGGTGCCGAAAAACTGTTTTTT; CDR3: CASSLAGTGAEKLFF
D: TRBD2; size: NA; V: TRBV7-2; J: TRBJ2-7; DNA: TGTGCCAGCAGCAGCCCTGGACTAGCGGGGACCTACGAGCAGTACTTC; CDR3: CASSSPGLAGTYEQYF
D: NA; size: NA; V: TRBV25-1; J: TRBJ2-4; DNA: TGTGCCAGCAGTGAATCTGAGGGGCGGGGAAACATTCAGTACTTC; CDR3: CASSESEGRGNIQYF
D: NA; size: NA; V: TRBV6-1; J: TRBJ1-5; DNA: TGTGCCAGCACCCAGGGAAATGGGCAGCCCCAGCATTTT; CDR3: CASTQGNGQPQHF
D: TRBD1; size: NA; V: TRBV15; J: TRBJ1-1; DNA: TGTGCCACCAGCAGAGTACAAGGGGGCAACACTGAAGCTTTCTTT; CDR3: CATSRVQGGNTEAFF
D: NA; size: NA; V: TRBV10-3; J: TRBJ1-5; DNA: TGTGCCATCAGTGAGTCAACCGGGTCAAGCAATCAGCCCCAGCATTTT; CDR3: CAISESTGSSNQPQHF
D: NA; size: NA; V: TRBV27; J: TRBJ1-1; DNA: TGTGCCAGCAGTTTAGAATCGGGGAGGAACACTGAAGCTTTCTTT; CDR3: CASSLESGRNTEAFF
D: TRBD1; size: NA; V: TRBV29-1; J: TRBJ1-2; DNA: TGCAGCGTTCTTTGGCCAGGGGGATATGGCTACACCTTC; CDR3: CSVLWPGGYGYTF
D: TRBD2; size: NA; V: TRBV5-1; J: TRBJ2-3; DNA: TGCGCCAGCAGCGTTGGACCTACTAGCGGATCCTCCCCTACGCAGTATTTT; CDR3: CASSVGPTSGSSPTQYF
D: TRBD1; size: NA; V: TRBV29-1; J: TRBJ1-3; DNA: TGCAGCGTTGTCCAAGGACAGGGGGCTTCTGGAAACACCATATATTTT; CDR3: CSVVQGQGASGNTIYF
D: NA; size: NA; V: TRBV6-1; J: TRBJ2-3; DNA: TGTGCCAGCAGCCGACTAGCAGATACGCAGTATTTT; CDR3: CASSRLADTQYF
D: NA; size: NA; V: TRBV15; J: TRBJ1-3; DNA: TGTGCCACCAGCAGAACAGGGGGAAACACCATATATTTT; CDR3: CATSRTGGNTIYF
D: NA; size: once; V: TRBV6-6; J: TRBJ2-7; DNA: TGTGCCAGCAGTTACAGTCAGGGAGGCTACGAGCAGTACTTC; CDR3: CASSYSQGGYEQYF
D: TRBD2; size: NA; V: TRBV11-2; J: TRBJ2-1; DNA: TGTGCCAGCAGCTTAGGAAGTAGCGGGGGGTACAATGAGCAGTTCTTC; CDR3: CASSLGSSGGYNEQFF
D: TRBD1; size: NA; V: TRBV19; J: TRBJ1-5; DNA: TGTGCCAGTAGTCCCCAACAGGGGGTCAGGAATCAGCCCCAGCATTTT; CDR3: CASSPQQGVRNQPQHF
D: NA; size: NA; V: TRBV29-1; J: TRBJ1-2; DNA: TGCAGCGTTGAAGATCGGCGGAAGGCCAGGGGAAAATATGGCTACACCTTC; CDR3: CSVEDRRKARGKYGYTF
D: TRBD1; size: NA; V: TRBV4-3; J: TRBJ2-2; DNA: TGCGCCAGCAGCCCCCTGACAGGGACGGACACCGGGGAGCTGTTTTTT; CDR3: CASSPLTGTDTGELFF
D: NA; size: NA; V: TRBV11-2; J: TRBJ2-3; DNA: TGTGCCAGCAGTCTCCTACGGGGGAGCACAGATACGCAGTATTTT; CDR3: CASSLLRGSTDTQYF
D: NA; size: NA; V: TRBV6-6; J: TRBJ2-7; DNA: TGTGCCAGCAGTTACTCGACGAACAGGGCCCCCTACGAGCAGTACTTC; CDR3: CASSYSTNRAPYEQYF
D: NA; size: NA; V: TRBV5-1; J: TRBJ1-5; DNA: TGCGCCAGCAGCTTGCAGGGGAGCAATCAGCCCCAGCATTTT; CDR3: CASSLQGSNQPQHF
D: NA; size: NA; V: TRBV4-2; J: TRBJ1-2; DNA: TGTGCCAGCAGCCAAGACCCAGGGGACTATGGCTACACCTTC; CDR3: CASSQDPGDYGYTF
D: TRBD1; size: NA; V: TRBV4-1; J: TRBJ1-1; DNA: TGCGCCAGCAGCCCCAGGGGGCAGGGGGGGACTGAAGCTTTCTTT; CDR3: CASSPRGQGGTEAFF
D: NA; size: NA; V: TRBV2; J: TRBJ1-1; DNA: TGTGCCAGCAGAACAGCGGATAACACTGAAGCTTTCTTT; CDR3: CASRTADNTEAFF
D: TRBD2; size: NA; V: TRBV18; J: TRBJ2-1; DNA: TGTGCCAGCTCACTCCGGACTAGCGGGGGGAAGAGCTCCTACAATGAGCAGTTCTTC; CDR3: CASSLRTSGGKSSYNEQFF
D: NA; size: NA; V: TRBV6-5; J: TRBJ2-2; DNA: TGTGCCAGCAGTTACGGAACCGGGGGGGAGCTGTTTTTT; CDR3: CASSYGTGGELFF
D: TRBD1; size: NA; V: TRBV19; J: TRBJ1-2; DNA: TGTGCCAGTAGTAGGGGACAGCAACGCTATGGCTACACCTTC; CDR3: CASSRGQQRYGYTF
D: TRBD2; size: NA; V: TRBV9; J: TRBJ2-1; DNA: TGTGCCAGCAGCGTAGTAGCGGGGGGTTACAATGAGCAGTTCTTC; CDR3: CASSVVAGGYNEQFF
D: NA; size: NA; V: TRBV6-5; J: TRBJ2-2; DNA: TGTGCCAGCCGTAGGGGGAGGGACACCGGGGAGCTGTTTTTT; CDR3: CASRRGRDTGELFF
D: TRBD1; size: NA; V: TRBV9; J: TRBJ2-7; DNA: TGTGCCAGCAGCGAAGAGGACAGGCCCTACGAGCAGTACTTC; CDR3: CASSEEDRPYEQYF
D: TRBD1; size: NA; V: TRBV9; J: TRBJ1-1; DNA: TGTGCCAGCAGCGTAGGGACAGGTCAAGCTTTCTTT; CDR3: CASSVGTGQAFF